This T cell receptor (beta chain) was identified in a study of graft-versus-host responses after intestinal transplantation. In the study overall: Multivisceral, liver-intestinal, or isolated intestinal transplants were performed in recipients. Tacrolimus plus steroids were given to all recipients for approximately 3 years, preceded by anti-thymocyte globulin induction. Study-wide findings and caveats: In patients with graft-donor T cell macrochimerism, allograft graft-versus-host to host-versus-graft clonal ratios were high. GvH clones turned up in recipient marrow; some had shown up first in ileum or blood.

Processing was applied to graft tissue in order to liberate intraepithelial and lamina propria lymphocytes. With respect to this clone: Its antigen is unidentified.

Sequenced by immunoSEQ multiplex PCR; TCRdb stores in-frame clones only, minus some. The data contain under 75,000 clones, about 89% of them singletons. The CDR3 consists of 15 residues. V dropped 0 bases and J dropped 7 bases, with 12 bases sitting between them. Germline loops: CDR1 SGHDN, CDR2 FVKESK. The rearrangement links TRBV14 to TRBJ2-2; D perhaps matches TRBD1 (7 bases). This sequence originates from a human patient who received an intestinal transplant, so some T cells may come from the graft donor. Sequencing used ileum tissue, obtained 350 to 400 days after transplant. The CDR3 region is CASSQDQGGIGELFF. The CDR3 DNA reads TGTGCCAGCAGCCAAGATCAGGGGGGTATCGGGGAGCTGTTTTTT.